The 22 T cell receptor beta chains listed next were all sequenced from one sample in a study of blood T cell repertoires in COVID-19. This table comes from immunoSEQ multiplex PCR, and its TCRdb copy is limited to in-frame clones, with some not included. The sample holds roughly 79,000 clones, 87% seen once. The specimen sequenced was peripheral blood. The receptor set was obtained from a woman of 80 years or more with active or convalescent COVID-19.

The chain is built from TRBV5-1 and TRBJ2-1; 7 bases fit TRBD1. This CDR3 has 14 residues. Germline trimming cut 2 bases from V and 2 bases from J; bases unmatched to any gene: 1. Germline V gene sequence: CDR1 SGHRS, CDR2 YFSETQ. The CDR3 DNA is TGCGCCAGCAGCTTCGGGACAGCCTACAATGAGCAGTTCTTC. As protein: CASSFGTAYNEQFF.

The table lists this clone with a count of one. The chain links TRBV7-2 to TRBJ2-2; 9 positions agree with TRBD1. V lost 5 bases to trimming and J lost 6 bases; unmatched junction nucleotides: 13. The CDR3 runs to 17 residues. Germline V lookup: CDR1 SGHTA, CDR2 FQGNSA. Written as DNA, the CDR3 is TGTGCCAGCAGCGTCTCCGGGACAGGGAAACGGGCCGGGGAGCTGTTTTTT. Encoded protein: CASSVSGTGKRAGELFF.

The chain couples TRBV23-1 to TRBJ2-3; 7 bases align to TRBD2. TRBV23-1 qualifies as an ORF whose function is uncertain. V shed 3 bases, J shed 6 bases, and the junction held 15 bases outside the gene matches. The CDR3 consists of 17 residues. This CDR3 is CASSQSRRGIPRDTQYF. In DNA form, the CDR3 reads TGCGCCAGCAGTCAGTCGCGGCGGGGGATCCCTCGGGATACGCAGTATTTT.

The gene calls are TRBV2 and TRBJ2-2; D ambiguous. The V gene's germline CDR1 is SNHLY and CDR2 FYNNEI. CDR3 length: 15 residues. V lost 2 bases and J 5 bases, leaving 12 bases between the germline ends. The CDR3 DNA reads as TGTGCCAGCAGTGAACAAGGAGTGAGGACCGGGGAGCTGTTTTTT. Translation gives CASSEQGVRTGELFF.

The chain links TRBV5-8 to TRBJ2-5; possible D gene TRBD1, 5 bases. Trimming stripped 3 bases from V and 0 bases from J, with 15 bases between. Germline CDR1 and CDR2: SGHTS and YDEGEE. CDR3 length: 16 amino acids. CDR3 residues: CASSSPTAPYQETQYF. For the CDR3, the DNA is TGTGCCAGCAGCTCCCCGACAGCCCCGTACCAAGAGACCCAGTACTTC.

The chain couples TRBV29-1 to TRBJ2-7; 8 nucleotides align to TRBD1. The CDR3 runs 13 residues. After removal of 5 bases from V and 6 bases from J, the junction contained 9 bases not matched to a gene. Germline lookup yields CDR1 SQVTM and CDR2 ANQGSEA. The CDR3 DNA sequence: TGCAGCGTTTTACAGGGGGGCCTGGCCGAGCAGTACTTC. Its protein is CSVLQGGLAEQYF.

The V call is TRBV2, the J call TRBJ2-3; 9 bases match TRBD2. The CDR3 covers 17 residues. Germline CDR1 SNHLY, CDR2 FYNNEI. With V trimmed by 6 bases and J by 2 bases, 12 bases remained unmatched. CDR3 protein: CASRKDISGGNTDTQYF. Written as DNA, the CDR3 is TGTGCCAGCAGGAAGGATATTAGCGGGGGCAACACAGATACGCAGTATTTT.

The chain uses TRBV7-2 and TRBJ2-7; D remains ambiguous. The germline CDR1 and CDR2 sequences are SGHTA and FQGNSA. Trimming left V 2 bases short and J 3 bases short, with 14 bases between. The CDR3 contains 15 residues. This chain's CDR3 is CASSLRLDPGYEQYF. CDR3 in DNA: TGTGCCAGCAGCTTAAGGCTAGATCCTGGCTACGAGCAGTACTTC.

The rearrangement joins TRBV5-5 to TRBJ1-1; D uncertain. The germline V gene has CDR1 SGHKS and CDR2 YYEKEE (reference sequence). V lost 4 bases, J lost 6 bases, and 7 bases lay in between. This CDR3 comprises 11 residues. The CDR3 loop reads CASSAESEAFF. Here the CDR3 DNA reads TGTGCCAGCAGCGCGGAATCTGAAGCTTTCTTT.

This sequence joins TRBV5-4 and TRBJ2-5; possible D gene TRBD1, 6 bases. This CDR3 is built from 13 residues. From germline, CDR1 is SGHNT and CDR2 YYREEE (reference sequence). The V end was cut by 5 bases, the J end by 5 bases, with 13 bases between. Here the CDR3 DNA reads TGTGCCAGCAGTTTCGGACAGAGGGAGACCCAGTACTTC. Translating it yields CASSFGQRETQYF. Full variable domain (rest looked up from reference TRBV5-4 and TRBJ2-5): ETGVTQSPTHLIKTRGQQVTLRCSSQSGHNTVSWYQQALGQGPQFIFQYYREEENGRGNFPPRFSGLQFPNYSSELNVNALELDDSALYLCASSFGQRETQYFGPGTRLLVL.

The V gene is TRBV5-4, the J gene TRBJ2-2; 8 bases line up with TRBD2. This CDR3 has 17 amino acids. V shed 0 bases and J 0 bases; nucleotides not matched to a gene: 4. Germline V gene sequence: CDR1 SGHNT, CDR2 YYREEE (reference sequence). CDR3 loop: CASSLAVLAANTGELFF. The CDR3, as DNA: TGTGCCAGCAGCTTGGCCGTACTAGCGGCGAACACCGGGGAGCTGTTTTTT.

The chain employs TRBV7-2 and TRBJ2-2; D perhaps matches TRBD1 (7 bases). Germline V gives CDR1 SGHTA, CDR2 FQGNSA. The CDR3 loop spans 13 amino acids. The V end was cut by 5 bases, the J end by 5 bases, with 9 bases between. Here the CDR3 DNA reads TGTGCCAGCAGCCAGGGGGGAACCGGGGAGCTGTTTTTT. Its protein product is CASSQGGTGELFF.

The chain carries TRBV27 and TRBJ2-3; possible D gene TRBD1, 6 bases. The V gene's germline CDR1 is MNHEY and CDR2 SMNVEV (reference sequence). Deletions cut 5 bases from V and 1 base from J, with 13 bases between. CDR3 size: 15 residues. DNA of the CDR3: TGTGCCAGCAGTCTTCAGGGGAAGGGCACAGATACGCAGTATTTT. Translated, it gives CASSLQGKGTDTQYF.

The J gene is TRBJ2-5, the V gene TRBV6-4; 8 bases fit TRBD1. After removal of 4 bases from V and 1 base from J, the junction contained 11 bases not matched to a gene. Germline CDR1 reads MRHNA; CDR2 reads SNTAGT. This CDR3 comprises 17 residues. The CDR3 sequence is CASSGSPGTGPQETQYF. The CDR3, as DNA: TGTGCCAGCAGTGGTTCTCCAGGGACAGGTCCCCAAGAGACCCAGTACTTC.

The rearrangement links TRBV2 to TRBJ2-4, with 11 bases that match TRBD1. Germline CDR1 reads SNHLY; CDR2 reads FYNNEI. J was trimmed by 0 bases and V by 3 bases; bases with no gene match: 13. This CDR3 is 20 amino acids long. Written as DNA, the CDR3 is TGTGCCAGCAGTGAGAGGTTGAGGACAGGGGGCACTTTAGCCAAAAACATTCAGTACTTC. It yields the protein CASSERLRTGGTLAKNIQYF.

The V and J genes are TRBV28 and TRBJ2-1; D possibly corresponds to TRBD2 (5 bases). V was shortened by 5 bases and J by 4 bases, with 12 bases between the two germline ends. The CDR3 totals 14 residues. CDR1 and CDR2 from the germline V gene are MDHEN and SYDVKM. CDR3 sequence (DNA): TGTGCCAGCAGTGGCCGGGAACAATACAATGAGCAGTTCTTC. It encodes CASSGREQYNEQFF.

This chain connects TRBV7-9 to TRBJ2-3; D gene uncertain. Germline V gives CDR1 SEHNR, CDR2 FQNEAQ (reference sequence). V lost 1 base and J lost 4, with 3 bases in between. The CDR3 contains 12 residues. CDR3 loop: CASSLVADTQYF. CDR3 bases: TGTGCCAGCAGCTTAGTCGCAGATACGCAGTATTTT.

This sequence joins TRBV6-5 and TRBJ1-2; no clear D gene. This CDR3 comprises 15 residues. Germline assignment: CDR1 MNHEY and CDR2 SVGAGI. Trimming pared 0 bases from V and 2 bases from J, leaving 10 bases between. The CDR3 DNA is TGTGCCAGCAGTTACTCGGGCAGGAACAACTATGGCTACACCTTC. Its protein is CASSYSGRNNYGYTF.

The chain combines TRBV7-8 with TRBJ1-4; a weak D match, TRBD1 (6 bases). CDR3 length: 15 amino acids. The V and J ends lost 3 bases and 3 bases respectively, with 11 bases between them. Germline V lookup: CDR1 SGHVS, CDR2 FQNEAQ. In DNA form, the CDR3 reads TGTGCCAGCAGCTTCTACAGGGTAGCTAATGAAAAACTGTTTTTT. Amino acid sequence: CASSFYRVANEKLFF. The full variable domain, completed using reference TRBV7-8 and TRBJ1-4, is GAGVSQSPRYKVAKRGQDVALRCDPISGHVSLFWYQQALGQGPEFLTYFQNEAQLDKSGLPSDRFFAERPEGSVSTLKIQRTQQEDSAVYLCASSFYRVANEKLFFGSGTQLSVL.

The chain recombines TRBV28 with TRBJ1-2; no firm D call. Trimming stripped 3 bases from V and 0 bases from J, with 8 bases between. Germline values: CDR1 MDHEN, CDR2 SYDVKM. The CDR3 length is 14 residues. The CDR3 protein is CASSFPRSNYGYTF. As DNA, the CDR3 is TGTGCCAGCAGTTTTCCCCGTTCTAACTATGGCTACACCTTC.

The rearrangement uses TRBV6-2 or TRBV6-3 and TRBJ1-1; 9 bases are shared with TRBD1. Germline V gene lookup returns CDR1 MNHEY and CDR2 SVGEGT. J gave up 4 bases and V 4 bases, and 13 bases lay outside the gene matches. The CDR3 sequence is 17 residues long. The DNA for the CDR3 is TGTGCCAGCAGTTCCGTCCCGGGACAGGGTGGCACCACTGAAGCTTTCTTT. Its protein product is CASSSVPGQGGTTEAFF.

The chain recombines TRBV20-1 with TRBJ1-4, with TRBD1 matching 8 bases. The trim removed 6 bases at V and 7 bases at J, leaving 1 base unmatched. Germline V gene data show CDR1 as DFQATT and CDR2 as SNEGSKA (reference sequence). The CDR3 is made up of 11 amino acids. The CDR3 DNA reads TGCAGTGCCACAGGGGGTGAAAAACTGTTTTTT. This translates into CSATGGEKLFF.